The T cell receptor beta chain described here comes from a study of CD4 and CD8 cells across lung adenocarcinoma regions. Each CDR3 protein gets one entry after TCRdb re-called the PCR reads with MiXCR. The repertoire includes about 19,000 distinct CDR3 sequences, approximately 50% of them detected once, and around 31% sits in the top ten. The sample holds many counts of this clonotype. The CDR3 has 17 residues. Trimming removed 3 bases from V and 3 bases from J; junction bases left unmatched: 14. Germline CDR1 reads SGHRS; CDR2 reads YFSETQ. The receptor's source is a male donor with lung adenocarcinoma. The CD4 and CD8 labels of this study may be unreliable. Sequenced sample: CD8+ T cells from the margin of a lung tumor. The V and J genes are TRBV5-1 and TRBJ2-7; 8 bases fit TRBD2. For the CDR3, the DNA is TGCGCCAGCAGCTCCCCAGAGACCACTAGCGGTTACTACGAGCAGTACTTC. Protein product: CASSSPETTSGYYEQYF.